This TCR beta chain was recorded in a study of tumor and adjacent non-tumor tissue in lung cancer. CDR1 and CDR2 (germline): DFQATT, SNEGSKA (reference sequence). This CDR3 is built from 17 residues. Trimming took off 2 bases at V and 2 bases at J, with 18 bases between the two ends. No cell sorting was done before RNA was extracted from the tissue. This non-tumor lung sample came from over 3 cm beyond the tumor edge. This clonotype was seen once. Three rounds of nested PCR, following a modified ARM-PCR protocol, produced the TCRbeta library. MiXCR, applied by TCRdb to the multiplex PCR reads, yields one record per CDR3 protein. The table lists 70,000 to 95,000 distinct CDR3 sequences, approximately 82% of them singletons, with about two fifths in the top ten.

J is TRBJ2-2 and V is TRBV20-1, with D maybe TRBD1 (5 bases). Sequences were obtained from distant non-tumor lung tissue. This sequence originates from a man aged 65-85 years with non-small cell lung cancer. The chain's CDR3 is CSARPQAWGHNTGELFF. Written as DNA, the CDR3 is TGCAGTGCTAGACCCCAAGCGTGGGGCCATAACACCGGGGAGCTGTTTTTT.